A selection of T cell receptor beta chains follows, all from one sample in a study of cytomegalovirus exposure and HLA in healthy donors. Clones were sequenced by immunoSEQ multiplex PCR, and TCRdb holds only the in-frame ones, with some missing. This table holds 150,000 to 200,000 clones. The sample comprised PBMCs. These receptor sequences come from a boy aged 5-17 years in good health and CMV-seronegative. The conserved cysteine and the conserved F or W are not part of the CDR3 here. The order of the fields is D gene, V gene, J gene, CDR3 protein. A D gene is named only where the DNA matches it firmly.

>.|TRBV6-1|TRBJ2-7
ASSEMTRRDSTSPNLQYEQY
>.|TRBV4-1|TRBJ2-5
ASTPLTGGPETQY
>.|TRBV28|TRBJ1-1
ASSLWRGPNTEAF
>.|TRBV19|TRBJ1-2
ASSTLGGDYGYT
>.|TRBV4-1|TRBJ2-1
ASSQPGRRTVQF
>TRBD2|TRBV5-1|TRBJ2-7
ASSLAGEGYEQY
>.|TRBV19|TRBJ2-1
ATMGRNPYNEQF
>.|TRBV27|TRBJ2-1
ASSGLASAEQF
>.|TRBV19|TRBJ1-2
ASSDNYLGYT
>.|TRBV5-6|TRBJ2-1
ASSFQSGSYNEQF
>TRBD1|TRBV6-1|TRBJ1-2
ASTGTGLYGYT
>TRBD2|TRBV10-1|TRBJ2-1
ASSGSPGAGGSYNEQF
>.|TRBV5-1|TRBJ2-5
ASSWGGARETQY
>TRBD1|TRBV4-1|TRBJ1-2
ASSRQGLDGYT
>.|TRBV9|TRBJ1-2
ASSVSTGKDYGYT
>.|TRBV7-2|TRBJ2-1
ASSKEQF
>TRBD1|TRBV30|TRBJ1-1
AWTARGRGTEAF
>TRBD1|TRBV27|TRBJ2-2
ASHFGAGGNTGELF
>TRBD2|TRBV30|TRBJ2-3
AWMGGGVTDTQY
>TRBD2|TRBV19|TRBJ2-5
ASSIWEGRSETQY
>TRBD2|TRBV7-9|TRBJ2-1
ASSLVWPGLSFGYNEQF
>.|TRBV11-1|TRBJ2-2
ASTQGGGTGELF
>.|TRBV27|.
ASITTRGRAYEQY
>TRBD1|TRBV28|TRBJ1-4
ASSIARDRSPTNEKLF
>TRBD1|TRBV5-4|TRBJ2-5
ASSFTGGEETQY
>.|TRBV12-5|.
ASGTYEQY
>.|TRBV27|TRBJ1-2
ASSFRSGEGGGYT
>.|TRBV5-6|TRBJ1-5
ASSLGQVNQPQH
>.|TRBV2|TRBJ1-2
ASSFPDSSYGYT
>TRBD1|TRBV14|TRBJ2-7
ASSQPLPTGAYEQY
>TRBD1|TRBV10-2|TRBJ1-3
ASSSSGTGNGNTIY
>.|TRBV4-1|TRBJ2-3
ASSYVPPMLAVKQTQY
>.|TRBV7-9|TRBJ1-2
ASSIDTTGYGYT
>.|TRBV4-1|TRBJ1-2
ASSQGLGTNYGYT
>.|TRBV7-9|TRBJ1-1
ASSLAPVNTEAF
>TRBD2|TRBV6-6|TRBJ2-1
ASSSLSGGFYNEQF
>.|TRBV2|TRBJ2-7
ASSEAWGTD
>.|TRBV11-2|TRBJ1-4
ASSPGRGGEKLF
>.|TRBV5-1|TRBJ1-3
ASSLGQVSGNTIY
>TRBD1|TRBV9|.
ASSRDSFSYEQY
>.|TRBV6-1|TRBJ2-6
ASSDGSFHGGGGADVLT
>TRBD1|TRBV5-6|TRBJ1-2
ASSLAGQGARGYT
>.|TRBV19|TRBJ1-5
ASSRDFSGQPQH
>TRBD2|TRBV27|TRBJ2-7
ASSLAGETYEQY
>.|TRBV6-5|TRBJ2-7
ASSYWAGYSYEQY
>.|TRBV4-1|TRBJ1-1
ASSPADRGNTEAF
>.|TRBV30|TRBJ2-3
AWSTPEAGLTTDTQY
>TRBD1|TRBV6-1|TRBJ2-5
ASSRTRGRETQY
>TRBD2|TRBV4-1|TRBJ2-1
ASSQDGSGGNEQF
>TRBD2|TRBV7-9|TRBJ2-5
ASSLGLAGGRERETQY
>TRBD2|TRBV10-3|TRBJ2-1
ATSGGGALGNEQF
>TRBD2|TRBV7-6|TRBJ2-3
ASSRGVVLTDTQY